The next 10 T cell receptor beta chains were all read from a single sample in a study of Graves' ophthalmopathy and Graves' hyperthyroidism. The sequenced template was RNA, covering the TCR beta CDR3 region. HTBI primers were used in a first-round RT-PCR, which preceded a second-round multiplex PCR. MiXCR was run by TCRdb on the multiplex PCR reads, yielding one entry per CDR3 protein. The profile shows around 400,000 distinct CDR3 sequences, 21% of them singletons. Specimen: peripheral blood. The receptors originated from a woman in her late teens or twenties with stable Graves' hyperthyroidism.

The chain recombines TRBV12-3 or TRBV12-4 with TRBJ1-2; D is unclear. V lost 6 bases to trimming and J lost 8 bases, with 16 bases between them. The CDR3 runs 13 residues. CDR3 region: CASRPTGGQGYTF. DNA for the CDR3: TGTGCCAGCAGGCCCACCGGTGGCCAGGGCTACACCTTC.

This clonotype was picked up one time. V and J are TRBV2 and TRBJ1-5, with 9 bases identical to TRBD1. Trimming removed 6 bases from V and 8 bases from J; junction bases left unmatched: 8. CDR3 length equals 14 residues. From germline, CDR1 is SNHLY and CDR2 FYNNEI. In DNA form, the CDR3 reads TGTGCCAGCAGCAACGGACAGGGGACCAAGCCCCAGCATTTT. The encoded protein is CASSNGQGTKPQHF.

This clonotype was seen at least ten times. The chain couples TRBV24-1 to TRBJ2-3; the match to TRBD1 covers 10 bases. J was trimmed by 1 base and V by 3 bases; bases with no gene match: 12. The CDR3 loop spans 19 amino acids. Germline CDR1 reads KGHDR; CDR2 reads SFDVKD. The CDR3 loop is CATSDPYRQGATGTDTQYF. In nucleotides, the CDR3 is TGTGCCACCAGTGATCCTTATAGACAGGGGGCTACTGGCACAGATACGCAGTATTTT.

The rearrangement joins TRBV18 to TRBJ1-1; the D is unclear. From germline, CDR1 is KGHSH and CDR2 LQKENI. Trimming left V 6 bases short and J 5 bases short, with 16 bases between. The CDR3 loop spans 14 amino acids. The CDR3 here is CASSRTFGGTEAFF. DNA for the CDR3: TGTGCCAGCTCCCGCACGTTCGGTGGAACTGAAGCTTTCTTT.

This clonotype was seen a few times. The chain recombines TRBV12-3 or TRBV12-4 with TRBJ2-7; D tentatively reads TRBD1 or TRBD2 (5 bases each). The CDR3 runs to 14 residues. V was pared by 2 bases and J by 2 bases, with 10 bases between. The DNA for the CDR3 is TGTGCCAGCAGTTTACGGGACCGTACCTACGAGCAGTACTTC. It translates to CASSLRDRTYEQYF.

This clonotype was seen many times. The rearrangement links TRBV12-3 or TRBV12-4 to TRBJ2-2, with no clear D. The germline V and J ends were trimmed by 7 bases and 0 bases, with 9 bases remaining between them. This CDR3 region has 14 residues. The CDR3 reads CASTKSANTGELFF. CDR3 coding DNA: TGTGCCAGCACTAAGAGCGCGAACACCGGGGAGCTGTTTTTT.

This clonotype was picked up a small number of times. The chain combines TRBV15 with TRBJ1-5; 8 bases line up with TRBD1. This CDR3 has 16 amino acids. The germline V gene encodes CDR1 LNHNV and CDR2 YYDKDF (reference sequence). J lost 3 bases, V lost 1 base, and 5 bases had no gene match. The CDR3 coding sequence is TGTGCCACCAGCAGAGTTTCAGGGGGCTTCAATCAGCCCCAGCATTTT. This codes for CATSRVSGGFNQPQHF.

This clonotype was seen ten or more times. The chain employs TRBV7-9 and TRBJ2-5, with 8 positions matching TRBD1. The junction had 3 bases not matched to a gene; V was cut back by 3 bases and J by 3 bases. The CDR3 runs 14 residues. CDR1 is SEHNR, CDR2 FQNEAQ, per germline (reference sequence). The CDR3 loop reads CASSFGQGEETQYF. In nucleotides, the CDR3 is TGTGCCAGCAGCTTCGGACAGGGAGAAGAGACCCAGTACTTC.

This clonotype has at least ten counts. In DNA, the CDR3 is TGTGCCAGCAGTTACGGGGGGAACACTGAAGCTTTCTTT. Its translation is CASSYGGNTEAFF. This chain joins TRBV6-5 and TRBJ1-1; D is perhaps TRBD1 (5 bases). The V gene lost 2 bases and the J gene lost 1 base, with 5 bases spanning the gap. CDR1 and CDR2 (germline): MNHEY, SVGAGI. The CDR3 totals 13 residues.

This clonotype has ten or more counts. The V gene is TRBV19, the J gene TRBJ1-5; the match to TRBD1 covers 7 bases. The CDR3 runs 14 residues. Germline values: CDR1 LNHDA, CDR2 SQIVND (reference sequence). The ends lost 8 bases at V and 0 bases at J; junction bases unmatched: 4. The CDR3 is CASRTGLSNQPQHF. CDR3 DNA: TGTGCCAGTCGGACAGGACTTAGCAATCAGCCCCAGCATTTT.